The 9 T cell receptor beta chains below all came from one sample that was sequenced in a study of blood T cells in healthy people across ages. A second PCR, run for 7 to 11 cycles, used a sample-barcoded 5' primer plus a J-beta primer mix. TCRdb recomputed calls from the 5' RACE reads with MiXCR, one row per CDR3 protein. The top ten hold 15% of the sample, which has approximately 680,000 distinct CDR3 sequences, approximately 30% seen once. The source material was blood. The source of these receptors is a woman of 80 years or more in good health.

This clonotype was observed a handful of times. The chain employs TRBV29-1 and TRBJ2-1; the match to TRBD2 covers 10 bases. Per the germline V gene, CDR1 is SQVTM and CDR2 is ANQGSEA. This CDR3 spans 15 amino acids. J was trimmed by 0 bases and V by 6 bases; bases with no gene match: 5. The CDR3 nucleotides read TGCAGCGTCGCACTAGCGGGAAGCTCCTACAATGAGCAGTTCTTC. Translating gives CSVALAGSSYNEQFF.

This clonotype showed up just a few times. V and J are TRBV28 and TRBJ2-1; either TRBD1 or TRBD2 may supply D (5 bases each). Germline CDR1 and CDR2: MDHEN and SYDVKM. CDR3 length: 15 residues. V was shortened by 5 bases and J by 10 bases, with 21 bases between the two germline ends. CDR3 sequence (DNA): TGTGCCAGCAGTCTTGAGGGGCGTCGTATTGAGGAGCAGTTCTTC. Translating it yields CASSLEGRRIEEQFF.

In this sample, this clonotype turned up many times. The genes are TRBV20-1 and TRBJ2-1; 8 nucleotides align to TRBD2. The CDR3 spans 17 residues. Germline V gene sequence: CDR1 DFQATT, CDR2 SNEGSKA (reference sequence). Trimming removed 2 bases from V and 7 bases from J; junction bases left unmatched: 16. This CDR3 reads CSARRPAGDTRKNEQFF. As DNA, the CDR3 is TGCAGTGCTAGACGACCAGCGGGGGACACCAGGAAAAATGAGCAGTTCTTC.

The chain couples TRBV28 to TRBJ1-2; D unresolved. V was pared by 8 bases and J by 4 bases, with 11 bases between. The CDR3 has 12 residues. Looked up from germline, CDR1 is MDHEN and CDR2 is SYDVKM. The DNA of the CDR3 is TGTGCCAGCCAACGGGCCAGCTATGGCTACACCTTC. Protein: CASQRASYGYTF.

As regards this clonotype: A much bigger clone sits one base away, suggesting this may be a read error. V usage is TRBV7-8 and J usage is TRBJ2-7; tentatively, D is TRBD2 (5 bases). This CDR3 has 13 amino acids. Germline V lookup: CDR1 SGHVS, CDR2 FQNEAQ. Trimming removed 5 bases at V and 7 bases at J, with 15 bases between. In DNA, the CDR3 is TGTGCCAGCAGCCCGACGGGCCGGGGTGAGCAGTACTTC. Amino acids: CASSPTGRGEQYF.

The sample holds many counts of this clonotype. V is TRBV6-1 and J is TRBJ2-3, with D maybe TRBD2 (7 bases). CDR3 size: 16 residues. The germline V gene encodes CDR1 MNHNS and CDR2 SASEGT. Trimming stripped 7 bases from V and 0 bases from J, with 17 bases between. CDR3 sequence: CASTERGASSTDTQYF. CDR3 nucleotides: TGTGCCAGCACCGAACGGGGGGCGTCGAGCACAGATACGCAGTATTTT.

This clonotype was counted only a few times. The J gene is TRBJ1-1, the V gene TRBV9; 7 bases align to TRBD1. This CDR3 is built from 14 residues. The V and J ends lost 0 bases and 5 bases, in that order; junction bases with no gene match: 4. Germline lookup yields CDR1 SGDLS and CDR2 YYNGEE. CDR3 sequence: CASSVAPRGTEAFF. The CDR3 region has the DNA TGTGCCAGCAGCGTAGCTCCCAGGGGGACTGAAGCTTTCTTT. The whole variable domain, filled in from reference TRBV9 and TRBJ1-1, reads DSGVTQTPKHLITATGQRVTLRCSPRSGDLSVYWYQQSLDQGLQFLIQYYNGEERAKGNILERFSAQQFPDLHSELNLSSLELGDSALYFCASSVAPRGTEAFFGQGTRLTVV.

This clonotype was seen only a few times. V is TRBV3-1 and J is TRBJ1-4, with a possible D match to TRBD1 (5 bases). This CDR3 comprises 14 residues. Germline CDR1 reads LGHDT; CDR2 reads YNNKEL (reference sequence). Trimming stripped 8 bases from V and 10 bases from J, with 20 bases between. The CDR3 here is CASGRDRPDGKLFF. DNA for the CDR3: TGTGCCAGCGGCCGGGACCGCCCCGACGGAAAACTGTTTTTT.

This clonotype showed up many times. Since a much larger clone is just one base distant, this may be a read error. In nucleotides, the CDR3 is TGTGCCAGCAGCTTAGAAGGTGAATGGGGCTACGAGCAGTACTTC. Encoded protein: CASSLEGEWGYEQYF. The chain uses TRBV7-2 and TRBJ2-7; D gene uncertain. The CDR3 runs 15 residues. Per germline, CDR1 SGHTA and CDR2 FQGNSA. The V and J ends lost 1 base and 3 bases respectively, with 13 bases between them.